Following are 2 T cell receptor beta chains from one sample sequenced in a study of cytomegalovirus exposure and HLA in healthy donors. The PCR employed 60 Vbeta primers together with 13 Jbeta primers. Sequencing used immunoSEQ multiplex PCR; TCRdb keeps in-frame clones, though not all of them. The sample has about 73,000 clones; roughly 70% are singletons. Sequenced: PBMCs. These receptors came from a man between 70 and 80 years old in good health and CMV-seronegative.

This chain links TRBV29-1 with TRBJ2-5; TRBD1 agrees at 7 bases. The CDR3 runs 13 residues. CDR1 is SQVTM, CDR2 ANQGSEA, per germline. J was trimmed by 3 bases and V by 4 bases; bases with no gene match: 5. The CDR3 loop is CSVAGTVKETQYF. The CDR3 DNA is TGCAGCGTTGCGGGGACAGTGAAAGAGACCCAGTACTTC.

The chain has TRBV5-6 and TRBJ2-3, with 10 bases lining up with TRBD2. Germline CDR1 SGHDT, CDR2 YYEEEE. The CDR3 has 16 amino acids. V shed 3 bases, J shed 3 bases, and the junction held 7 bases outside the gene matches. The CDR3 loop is CASSSAGGPRTDTQYF. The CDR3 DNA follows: TGTGCCAGCAGCTCAGCGGGGGGGCCGAGAACAGATACGCAGTATTTT.